What follows are 8 T cell receptor beta chains derived from one specimen sequenced in a study of cytomegalovirus exposure and HLA in healthy donors. PCR primers comprised 60 Vbeta and 13 Jbeta primers. Measured with immunoSEQ multiplex PCR; TCRdb has only the in-frame clones, and not every one. This table holds about 160,000 clones, over 75% found once. Sequenced material: PBMCs. The receptor source for this set is a man aged 40-49 years in good health and CMV-seronegative.

CDR3 loop: CASSLMATGELFF. The DNA of the CDR3 is TGTGCCAGCAGCTTAATGGCTACCGGGGAGCTGTTTTTT. The chain couples TRBV7-3 to TRBJ2-2; D gene unclear. Germline CDR1 reads SGHTA; CDR2 reads FQGTGA. V was trimmed by 1 base and J by 5 bases, leaving 5 bases between them. The CDR3 consists of 13 residues.

A note on this clone: The same CDR3 arises from other DNA sequences in this sample as well. This chain joins TRBV6-4 and TRBJ2-6, with 7 bases aligning to TRBD1. The CDR3 is made up of 15 amino acids. The junction had 5 bases not matched to a gene; V was cut back by 5 bases and J by 4 bases. Looked up from germline, CDR1 is MRHNA and CDR2 is SNTAGT. The CDR3 here is CASSTTGVGANVLTF. CDR3 DNA: TGTGCCAGCAGTACTACAGGGGTCGGGGCCAACGTCCTGACTTTC.

The J gene is TRBJ2-7, the V gene TRBV5-6, with 8 nucleotides matching TRBD1. Germline CDR1 reads SGHDT; CDR2 reads YYEEEE. Trimming removed 1 base from V and 3 bases from J; junction bases left unmatched: 12. The CDR3 sequence is 17 residues long. CDR3 nucleotide sequence: TGTGCCAGCAGCTTGTATTATGGGCAGGGGGCATTCTACGAGCAGTACTTC. The encoded protein is CASSLYYGQGAFYEQYF.

This clone was observed a few times. V gene TRBV19 combines with J gene TRBJ2-7; the match to TRBD2 covers 9 bases. CDR1 is LNHDA, CDR2 SQIVND, per germline (reference sequence). This CDR3 is built from 14 residues. After removal of 9 bases from V and 1 base from J, the junction contained 7 bases not matched to a gene. In nucleotides, the CDR3 is TGTGCCAGCGGCAGCGGGGGGCCTTCCTACGAGCAGTACTTC. Translation: CASGSGGPSYEQYF.

The chain is built from TRBV2 and TRBJ1-1; no definite D call. The ends were cut back, 3 bases at V and 4 bases at J, with 6 bases in the middle. Germline V CDR1 and CDR2: SNHLY, FYNNEI. The CDR3 covers 12 residues. CDR3 coding DNA: TGTGCCAGCAGTGACGAGGGCACTGAAGCTTTCTTT. It is translated as CASSDEGTEAFF.

The V and J genes are TRBV27 and TRBJ2-1; 8 bases are a match to TRBD1. V lost 9 bases and J lost 3; bases outside the gene matches: 4. Germline assignment: CDR1 MNHEY and CDR2 SMNVEV (reference sequence). The CDR3 has 13 residues. The CDR3 is CASSQGVYNEQFF. The DNA for the CDR3 is TGTGCCAGTTCACAGGGGGTCTACAATGAGCAGTTCTTC.

The chain employs TRBV7-9 and TRBJ2-2; 10 nucleotides align to TRBD2. The CDR3 has 14 residues. The J segment lost 6 bases and the V segment lost 5 bases, leaving 3 bases of the junction unmatched. Germline V gene sequence: CDR1 SEHNR, CDR2 FQNEAQ (reference sequence). This chain's CDR3 is CASSRGLAPGELFF. The CDR3 DNA is TGTGCCAGCAGCAGGGGACTAGCGCCCGGGGAGCTGTTTTTT.

The rearrangement joins TRBV28 to TRBJ2-7; TRBD1 matches at 7 bases. CDR3 length equals 15 residues. Losses at the gene ends were 10 bases for V and 0 bases for J; bases not matched to a gene: 12. From germline, CDR1 is MDHEN and CDR2 SYDVKM. The CDR3 region is CATGTVASFSYEQYF. As DNA, the CDR3 is TGTGCCACTGGGACAGTCGCTTCCTTCTCCTACGAGCAGTACTTC.